Each of the 27 T cell receptor beta chains below was sequenced from the same sample in a study of OX40 agonist ivuxolimab in advanced cancers. Produced via immunoSEQ multiplex PCR; TCRdb's table is partial and in-frame only. Of approximately 70,000 clones in the sample, around 90% were seen once. The sequenced sample was CD4+ or CD8+ T cells sorted from blood, obtained in a trial of the OX40 agonist ivuxolimab. The receptors derive from an adult with an advanced solid tumor such as melanoma, head and neck, liver or kidney cancer.

The rearrangement links TRBV7-2 to TRBJ2-1; 9 bases match TRBD2. With 6 bases clipped from V and 7 bases from J, the junction kept 7 bases outside the gene matches. Germline CDR1 SGHTA, CDR2 FQGNSA. The CDR3 has 14 residues. This CDR3 is CASRGGRARNEQFF. The CDR3 region has the DNA TGTGCCAGCAGGGGCGGGAGGGCCCGTAATGAGCAGTTCTTC.

The chain combines TRBV13 with TRBJ1-1; 9 bases match TRBD1. Germline V gene data show CDR1 as PRHDT and CDR2 as FYEKMQ (reference sequence). V was clipped by 2 bases and J by 6 bases; unmatched bases: 4. The length of the CDR3 is 14 residues. The CDR3 DNA reads TGTGCCAGCAGCTTACGACAGGGGGTGGCTGAAGCTTTCTTT. Translated: CASSLRQGVAEAFF.

CDR3 sequence reads: CSVEGVGSRSSGANVLTF. As DNA, the CDR3 is TGCAGCGTTGAAGGGGTCGGGTCAAGGAGCTCTGGGGCCAACGTCCTGACTTTC. This chain uses TRBV29-1 with TRBJ2-6, with D hard to call. V lost 1 base, J lost 0 bases, and 16 bases lay in between. CDR1 SQVTM and CDR2 ANQGSEA come from the germline V gene. This CDR3 comprises 18 residues.

The chain recombines TRBV7-2 with TRBJ2-5; no reliable D call. CDR3 size: 15 residues. The germline CDR1 and CDR2 sequences are SGHTA and FQGNSA. The V and J ends lost 4 bases and 1 base respectively, with 13 bases between them. Written as DNA, the CDR3 is TGTGCCAGCAGCTACCGAGAACAGTTCCAAGAGACCCAGTACTTC. Amino acid sequence: CASSYREQFQETQYF.

The chain carries TRBV4-3 and TRBJ1-3; D ambiguous. Trimming shortened V by 1 base and J by 0 bases, and 10 bases separated the two germline ends. The CDR3 extends over 16 amino acids. The germline V gene has CDR1 LGHNA and CDR2 YSLEER. The CDR3 sequence: CASSQGRLRSGNTIYF. The CDR3 coding sequence is TGCGCCAGCAGCCAAGGACGACTGCGCTCTGGAAACACCATATATTTT.

For the CDR3, the DNA is TGTGCCAGCAGGGCGGACAGGAGCACTAGAAACACCGGGGAGCTGTTTTTT. Its translation is CASRADRSTRNTGELFF. This chain uses TRBV2 with TRBJ2-2, with TRBD1 matching over 7 bases. CDR3 size: 17 residues. Germline-derived CDR1 and CDR2 are SNHLY and FYNNEI. Unmatched junction bases numbered 12, after V lost 6 bases and J lost 2 bases.

CDR3 sequence reads: CASSSWRGRQETQYF. CDR3 DNA sequence: TGTGCCAGCAGCTCCTGGCGGGGCCGCCAAGAGACCCAGTACTTC. The chain links TRBV7-3 to TRBJ2-5; D perhaps matches TRBD2 (6 bases). Germline loops: CDR1 SGHTA, CDR2 FQGTGA. V lost 4 bases and J lost 1, with 13 bases in between. The CDR3 runs 15 residues.

CDR3 DNA: TGTGCCAGCAGTGACTTACCCGGGACAGGGTACGAGCAGTACTTC. Amino acids: CASSDLPGTGYEQYF. This chain connects TRBV2 to TRBJ2-7; the match to TRBD1 covers 9 bases. Germline trimming cut 3 bases from V and 4 bases from J; bases unmatched to any gene: 7. The CDR3 has 15 residues. Germline values: CDR1 SNHLY, CDR2 FYNNEI.

The chain is built from TRBV19 and TRBJ1-2; 8 bases map to TRBD1. This CDR3 has 14 residues. Trimming removed 0 bases from V and 8 bases from J; junction bases left unmatched: 5. Germline values: CDR1 LNHDA, CDR2 SQIVND (reference sequence). The chain's CDR3 is CASSIDPRDRGYTF. The DNA of the CDR3 is TGTGCCAGTAGTATAGATCCCCGGGACAGGGGCTACACCTTC.

The CDR3 nucleotides are TGTGCCAGCAGTGAACAGGGCACAGATACGCAGTATTTT. This gives the protein CASSEQGTDTQYF. The V and J genes are TRBV2 and TRBJ2-3; D is uncertain. The CDR3 totals 13 residues. V lost 2 bases and J 1 base, leaving 4 bases between the germline ends. Germline V lookup: CDR1 SNHLY, CDR2 FYNNEI.

This chain uses TRBV28 with TRBJ2-5; D is perhaps TRBD1 (5 bases). Matching the DNA end better, TRBJ2-7 makes the J call doubtful. CDR1 MDHEN and CDR2 SYDVKM come from the germline V gene. The CDR3 sequence is 13 residues long. CDR3 nucleotides: TGTGCCCGTATCGGCAGGGTAAGTTACGAGCAGTACTTC. Residues: CARIGRVSYEQYF.

This chain uses TRBV7-2 with TRBJ2-5; D not resolved. CDR3 length: 15 residues. The V end was cut by 2 bases, the J end by 2 bases, with 12 bases between. From germline, CDR1 is SGHTA and CDR2 FQGNSA. CDR3 in amino acids: CASSLQYRSQETQYF. The CDR3, as DNA: TGTGCCAGCAGCTTACAGTACCGTTCACAAGAGACCCAGTACTTC.

The CDR3 sequence is CASSPGQRQETQYF. CDR3 nucleotide sequence: TGTGCCAGCAGTCCAGGACAGAGACAAGAGACCCAGTACTTC. J is TRBJ2-5 and V is TRBV28; possible D gene TRBD1, 6 bases. Germline CDR1 reads MDHEN; CDR2 reads SYDVKM. Trimming left V 5 bases short and J 2 bases short, with 12 bases between. There are 14 residues in the CDR3. The whole variable domain, remainder taken from reference TRBV28 and TRBJ2-5, is DVKVTQSSRYLVKRTGEKVFLECVQDMDHENMFWYRQDPGLGLRLIYFSYDVKMKEKGDIPEGYSVSREKKERFSLILESASTNQTSMYLCASSPGQRQETQYFGPGTRLLVL.

The chain combines TRBV5-1 with TRBJ2-1, with TRBD2 identical over 8 bases. The CDR3 loop spans 15 amino acids. Germline CDR1 reads SGHRS; CDR2 reads YFSETQ. Trimming at V came to 4 bases and at J to 3 bases, leaving 6 bases not matched to a gene. In nucleotides, the CDR3 is TGCGCCAGCAGCCCAGGGACTAGTTTCTACAATGAGCAGTTCTTC. This translates into CASSPGTSFYNEQFF. Using reference TRBV5-1 and TRBJ2-1 for the parts outside the CDR3, the full variable domain is KAGVTQTPRYLIKTRGQQVTLSCSPISGHRSVSWYQQTPGQGLQFLFEYFSETQRNKGNFPGRFSGRQFSNSRSEMNVSTLELGDSALYLCASSPGTSFYNEQFFGPGTRLTVL.

The chain uses TRBV2 and TRBJ2-1; 7 nucleotides agree with TRBD2. V shed 6 bases, J shed 9 bases, and the junction held 11 bases outside the gene matches. CDR1 is SNHLY, CDR2 FYNNEI, per germline. This CDR3 has 14 amino acids. CDR3 sequence: CASRRGGSSGEQFF. The DNA of the CDR3 is TGTGCCAGCAGGCGAGGCGGGAGTTCGGGTGAGCAGTTCTTC.

CDR3: CASSLVGVTYEQYF. DNA of the CDR3: TGTGCCAGCAGCTTAGTTGGGGTTACCTACGAGCAGTACTTC. The gene calls are TRBV7-8 and TRBJ2-7, with D uncertain. The germline CDR1 and CDR2 sequences are SGHVS and FQNEAQ. The CDR3 runs 14 residues. V dropped 1 base and J dropped 2 bases, with 9 bases sitting between them.

In its sample, this clone was seen once. The chain employs TRBV27 and TRBJ2-7, with 9 bases identical to TRBD1. This CDR3 region has 14 residues. The J segment lost 4 bases and the V segment lost 7 bases, leaving 8 bases of the junction unmatched. Germline assignment: CDR1 MNHEY and CDR2 SMNVEV (reference sequence). The CDR3 DNA follows: TGTGCCAGCACTAGAACAGGGGGCTCTTACGAGCAGTACTTC. As protein: CASTRTGGSYEQYF.

The J gene is TRBJ2-3, the V gene TRBV30; the D call may be TRBD1 or TRBD2 (5 bases each). V was shortened by 0 bases and J by 8 bases, with 9 bases between the two germline ends. The germline gives CDR1 GTSNPN, CDR2 SVGIG (reference sequence). The CDR3 covers 12 residues. The CDR3 sequence: CAWSVQRGTQYF. CDR3 nucleotides: TGTGCCTGGAGTGTACAGAGGGGTACGCAGTATTTT.

This clone was seen a few times. V and J are TRBV2 and TRBJ2-7; D call uncertain. This CDR3 contains 12 residues. From germline, CDR1 is SNHLY and CDR2 FYNNEI. Trimming cost V 4 bases and J 4 bases, with 8 bases left between them. The CDR3 sequence: CASSGGEYEQYF. For the CDR3, the DNA is TGTGCCAGCAGTGGCGGCGAATACGAGCAGTACTTC.

The rearrangement joins TRBV2 to TRBJ2-3, with D possibly matching TRBD1 (5 bases). The length of the CDR3 is 14 residues. The germline V and J ends were trimmed by 11 bases and 0 bases, with 15 bases remaining between them. The V gene's germline CDR1 is SNHLY and CDR2 FYNNEI. CDR3 bases: TGTGCCGGAAAGACAGCGCGTAGCACAGATACGCAGTATTTT. Translating gives CAGKTARSTDTQYF.

This clone was found a few times. This chain uses TRBV6-1 with TRBJ2-5, with D unclear. CDR3 size: 11 residues. Germline V gives CDR1 MNHNS, CDR2 SASEGT. V was shortened by 2 bases and J by 5 bases, with 3 bases between the two germline ends. For the CDR3, the DNA is TGTGCCAGCAGTGAATTGGAGACCCAGTACTTC. Translated: CASSELETQYF.

The chain employs TRBV29-1 and TRBJ2-5; 12 bases are shared with TRBD2. CDR3 length equals 16 residues. CDR1 is SQVTM and CDR2 is ANQGSEA in the germline V gene. With V trimmed by 4 bases and J by 9 bases, 15 bases remained unmatched. CDR3 amino acids: CSVVKGLAGPGSSQYF. DNA for the CDR3: TGCAGCGTTGTAAAAGGACTAGCGGGGCCTGGGAGTTCCCAGTACTTC.

This rearrangement joins TRBV7-3 to TRBJ2-5, with 15 bases lining up with TRBD2. V lost 5 bases and J lost 2; bases outside the gene matches: 6. Germline V CDR1 and CDR2: SGHTA, FQGTGA. The length of the CDR3 is 17 residues. CDR3 protein: CASSQGLAGGIQETQYF. CDR3 bases: TGTGCCAGCAGCCAGGGACTAGCGGGGGGCATTCAAGAGACCCAGTACTTC.

V gene TRBV28 combines with J gene TRBJ1-1; possibly TRBD1 for D (6 bases). V gave up 3 bases and J gave up 11 bases, with 28 bases separating them. CDR3 length: 17 amino acids. Germline-derived CDR1 and CDR2 are MDHEN and SYDVKM. The CDR3 is CASSLDQPTGLGVGAFF. The CDR3 coding sequence is TGTGCCAGCAGTTTGGATCAGCCGACAGGCCTCGGCGTTGGGGCTTTCTTT.

The chain recombines TRBV20-1 with TRBJ1-1; D remains ambiguous. The germline CDR1 and CDR2 sequences are DFQATT and SNEGSKA (reference sequence). The CDR3 is 10 residues long. V was shortened by 6 bases and J by 2 bases, with 4 bases between the two germline ends. DNA for the CDR3: TGCAGTGCACCCAACACTGAAGCTTTCTTT. Residues: CSAPNTEAFF.

The V and J genes are TRBV27 and TRBJ1-2; 8 positions match TRBD1. V shed 4 bases and J 4 bases; nucleotides not matched to a gene: 14. Germline CDR1 MNHEY, CDR2 SMNVEV (reference sequence). This CDR3 spans 17 amino acids. The CDR3 sequence is CASSSPRTGPGPYGYTF. CDR3 coding DNA: TGTGCCAGCAGTTCGCCGCGGACAGGGCCTGGTCCCTATGGCTACACCTTC.

This clone has more than one count but fewer than ten. This chain connects TRBV19 to TRBJ2-1, with a possible D match to TRBD1 (6 bases). Between the trimmed V and J ends, which lost 7 bases and 5 bases, there was a span of 24 bases. Germline CDR1 LNHDA, CDR2 SQIVND (reference sequence). The CDR3 loop spans 17 amino acids. DNA of the CDR3: TGTGCCAGTATGGGGTCCCCCGGGTGGGGGCGGGACAATGAGCAGTTCTTC. This translates into CASMGSPGWGRDNEQFF.